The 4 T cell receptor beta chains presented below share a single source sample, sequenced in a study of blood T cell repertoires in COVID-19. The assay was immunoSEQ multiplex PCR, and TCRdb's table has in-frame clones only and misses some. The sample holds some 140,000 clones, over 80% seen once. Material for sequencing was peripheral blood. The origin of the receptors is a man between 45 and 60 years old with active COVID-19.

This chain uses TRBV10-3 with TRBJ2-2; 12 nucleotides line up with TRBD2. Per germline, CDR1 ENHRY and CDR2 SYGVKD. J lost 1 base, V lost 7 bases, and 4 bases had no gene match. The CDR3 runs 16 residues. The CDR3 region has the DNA TGTGCCATCAAACCGGGACTAGCGGGGAACACCGGGGAGCTGTTTTTT. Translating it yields CAIKPGLAGNTGELFF.

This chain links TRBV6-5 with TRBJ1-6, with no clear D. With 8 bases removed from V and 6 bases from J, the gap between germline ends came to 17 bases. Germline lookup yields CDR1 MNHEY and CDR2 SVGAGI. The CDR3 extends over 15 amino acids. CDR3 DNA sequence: TGTGCCAGCGTTCGGGATCCTCATGGTAATTCACCCCTCCACTTT. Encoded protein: CASVRDPHGNSPLHF.

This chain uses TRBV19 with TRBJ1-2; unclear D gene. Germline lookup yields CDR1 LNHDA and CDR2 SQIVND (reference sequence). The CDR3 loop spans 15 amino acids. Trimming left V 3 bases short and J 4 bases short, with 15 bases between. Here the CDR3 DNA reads TGTGCCAGTAGTATGAGGGCGGATTCCTTCTATGGCTACACCTTC. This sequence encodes CASSMRADSFYGYTF.

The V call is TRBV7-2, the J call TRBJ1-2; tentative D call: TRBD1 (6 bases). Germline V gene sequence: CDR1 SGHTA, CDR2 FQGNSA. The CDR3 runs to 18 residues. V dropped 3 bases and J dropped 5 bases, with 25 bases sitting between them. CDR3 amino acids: CASSFKLVMGAEGYGYTF. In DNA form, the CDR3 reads TGTGCCAGCAGCTTCAAATTGGTCATGGGGGCAGAGGGTTATGGCTACACCTTC.